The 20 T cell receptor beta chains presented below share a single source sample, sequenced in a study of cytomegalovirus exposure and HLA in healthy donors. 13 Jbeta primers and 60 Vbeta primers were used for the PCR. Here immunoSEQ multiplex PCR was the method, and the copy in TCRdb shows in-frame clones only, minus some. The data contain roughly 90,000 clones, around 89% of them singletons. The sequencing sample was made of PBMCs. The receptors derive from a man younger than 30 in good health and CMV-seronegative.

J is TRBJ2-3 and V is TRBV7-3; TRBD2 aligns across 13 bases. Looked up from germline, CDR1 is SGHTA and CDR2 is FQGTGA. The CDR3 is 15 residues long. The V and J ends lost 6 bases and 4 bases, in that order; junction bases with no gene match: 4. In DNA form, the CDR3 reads TGTGCCAGCAGTTTCGGGACTAGCGGGGCAGATACGCAGTATTTT. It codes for CASSFGTSGADTQYF.

CDR3 in DNA: TGTGCCAGCAGCTTAGAGGGACAGAGATACAATGAGCAGTTCTTC. It codes for CASSLEGQRYNEQFF. This rearrangement joins TRBV11-3 to TRBJ2-1; 7 nucleotides agree with TRBD1. Germline V CDR1 and CDR2: SGHNT, YENEEA. J was trimmed by 4 bases and V by 0 bases; bases with no gene match: 3. The CDR3 consists of 15 residues.

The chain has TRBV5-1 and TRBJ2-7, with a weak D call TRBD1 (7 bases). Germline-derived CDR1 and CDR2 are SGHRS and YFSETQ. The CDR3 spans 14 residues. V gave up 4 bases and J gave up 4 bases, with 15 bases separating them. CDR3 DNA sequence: TGCGCCAGCAGCGCGGGGACAGCACTGTACGAGCAGTACTTC. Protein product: CASSAGTALYEQYF.

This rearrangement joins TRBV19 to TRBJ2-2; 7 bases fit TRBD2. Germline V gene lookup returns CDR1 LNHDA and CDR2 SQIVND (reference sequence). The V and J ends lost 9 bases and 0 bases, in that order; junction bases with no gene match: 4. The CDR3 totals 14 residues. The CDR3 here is CASRTRPNTGELFF. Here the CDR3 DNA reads TGTGCCAGCCGGACTAGGCCGAACACCGGGGAGCTGTTTTTT. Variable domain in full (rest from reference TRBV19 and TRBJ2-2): DGGITQSPKYLFRKEGQNVTLSCEQNLNHDAMYWYRQDPGQGLRLIYYSQIVNDFQKGDIAEGYSVSREKKESFPLTVTSAQKNPTAFYLCASRTRPNTGELFFGEGSRLTVL.

The chain's CDR3 is CASSQSMQAGGYTF. CDR3 in DNA: TGTGCCAGCAGCCAATCAATGCAGGCCGGAGGCTACACCTTC. This chain uses TRBV16 with TRBJ1-2, with no clear D. Deletions cut 0 bases from V and 8 bases from J, with 13 bases between. The germline V gene has CDR1 KGHSY and CDR2 FQNENV. The CDR3 consists of 14 residues.

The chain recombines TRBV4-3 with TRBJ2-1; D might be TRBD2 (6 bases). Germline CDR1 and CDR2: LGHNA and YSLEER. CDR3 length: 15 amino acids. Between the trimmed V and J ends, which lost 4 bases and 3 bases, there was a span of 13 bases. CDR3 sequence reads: CASSRRLGNYNEQFF. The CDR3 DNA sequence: TGCGCCAGCAGCCGCAGACTAGGGAACTACAATGAGCAGTTCTTC.

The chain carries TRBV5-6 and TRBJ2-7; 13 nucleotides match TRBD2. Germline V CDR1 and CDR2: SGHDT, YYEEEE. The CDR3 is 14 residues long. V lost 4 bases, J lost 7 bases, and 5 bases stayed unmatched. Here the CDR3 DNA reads TGTGCCAGCAGCGGCGGACTAGCGGGAGTTGAGCAGTACTTC. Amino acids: CASSGGLAGVEQYF.

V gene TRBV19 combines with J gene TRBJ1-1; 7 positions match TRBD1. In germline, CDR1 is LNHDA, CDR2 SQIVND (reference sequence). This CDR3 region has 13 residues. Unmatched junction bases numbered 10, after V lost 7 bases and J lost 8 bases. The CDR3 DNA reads TGTGCCAGTACTCCCTTCTCGGACAGGGAAGCTTTCTTT. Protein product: CASTPFSDREAFF.

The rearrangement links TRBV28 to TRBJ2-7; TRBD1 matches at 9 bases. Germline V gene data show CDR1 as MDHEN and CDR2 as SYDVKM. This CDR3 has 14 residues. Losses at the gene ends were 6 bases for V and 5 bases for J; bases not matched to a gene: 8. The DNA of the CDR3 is TGTGCCAGCAGGACTACAGGGGGCTGGGACGAGCAGTACTTC. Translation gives CASRTTGGWDEQYF.

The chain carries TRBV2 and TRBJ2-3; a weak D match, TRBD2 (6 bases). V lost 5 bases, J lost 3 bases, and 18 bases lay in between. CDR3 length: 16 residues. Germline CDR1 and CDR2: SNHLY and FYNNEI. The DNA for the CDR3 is TGTGCCAGCAGTATCTCTTTAGCGGCGGGAACAGATACGCAGTATTTT. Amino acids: CASSISLAAGTDTQYF.

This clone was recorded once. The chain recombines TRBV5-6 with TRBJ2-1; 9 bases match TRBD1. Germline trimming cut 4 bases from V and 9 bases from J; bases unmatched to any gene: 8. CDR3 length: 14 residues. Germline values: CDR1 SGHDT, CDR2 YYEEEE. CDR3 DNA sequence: TGTGCCAGCAGCCAACGGACAGGGGTTATTGAGCAGTTCTTC. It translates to CASSQRTGVIEQFF.

The CDR3 sequence is CASSQDEGQLNTEAFF. Here the CDR3 DNA reads TGCGCCAGCAGCCAAGATGAGGGACAACTGAACACTGAAGCTTTCTTT. The rearrangement joins TRBV4-3 to TRBJ1-1; a weak D match, TRBD1 (6 bases). V was cut by 0 bases and J by 0 bases, with 11 bases left in between. This CDR3 comprises 16 residues. Germline V gene sequence: CDR1 LGHNA, CDR2 YSLEER.

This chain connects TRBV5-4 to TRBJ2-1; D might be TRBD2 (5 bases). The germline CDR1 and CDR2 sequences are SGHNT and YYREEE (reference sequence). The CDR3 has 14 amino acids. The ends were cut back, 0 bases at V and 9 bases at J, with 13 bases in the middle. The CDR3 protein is CASSLAGGGSEQFF. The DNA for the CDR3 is TGTGCCAGCAGCTTGGCCGGCGGAGGTTCTGAGCAGTTCTTC.

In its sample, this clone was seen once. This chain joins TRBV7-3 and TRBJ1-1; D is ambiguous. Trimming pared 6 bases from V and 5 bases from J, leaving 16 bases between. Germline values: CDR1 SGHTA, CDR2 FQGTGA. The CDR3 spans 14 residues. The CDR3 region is CASSSSGRVTEAFF. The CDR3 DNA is TGTGCCAGCAGTTCGAGCGGGCGGGTAACTGAAGCTTTCTTT.

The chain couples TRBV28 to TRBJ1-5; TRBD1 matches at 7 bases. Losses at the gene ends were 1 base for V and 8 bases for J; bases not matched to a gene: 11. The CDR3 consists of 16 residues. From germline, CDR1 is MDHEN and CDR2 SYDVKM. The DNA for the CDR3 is TGTGCCAGCAGTTTATTTAGCGCAAACAGGGGTGAGCCCCAGCATTTT. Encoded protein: CASSLFSANRGEPQHF.

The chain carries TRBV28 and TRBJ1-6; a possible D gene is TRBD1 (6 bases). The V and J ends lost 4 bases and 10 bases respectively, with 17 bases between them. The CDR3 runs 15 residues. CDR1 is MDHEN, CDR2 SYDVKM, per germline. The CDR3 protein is CASSWSDSGGSPLHF. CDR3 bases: TGTGCCAGCAGTTGGTCGGACAGTGGGGGATCACCCCTCCACTTT.

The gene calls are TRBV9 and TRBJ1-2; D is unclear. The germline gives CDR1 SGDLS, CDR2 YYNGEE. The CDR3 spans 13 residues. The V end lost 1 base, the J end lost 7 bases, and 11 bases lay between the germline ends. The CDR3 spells CASSVRELGGYTF. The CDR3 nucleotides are TGTGCCAGCAGCGTACGGGAATTGGGTGGCTACACCTTC. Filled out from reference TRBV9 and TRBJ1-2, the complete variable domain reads DSGVTQTPKHLITATGQRVTLRCSPRSGDLSVYWYQQSLDQGLQFLIQYYNGEERAKGNILERFSAQQFPDLHSELNLSSLELGDSALYFCASSVRELGGYTFGSGTRLTVV.

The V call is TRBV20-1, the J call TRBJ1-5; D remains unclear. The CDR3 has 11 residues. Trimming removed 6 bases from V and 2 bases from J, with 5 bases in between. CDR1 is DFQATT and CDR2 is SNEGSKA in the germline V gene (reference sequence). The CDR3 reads CSARGNQPQHF. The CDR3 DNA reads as TGCAGTGCGAGGGGCAATCAGCCCCAGCATTTT.

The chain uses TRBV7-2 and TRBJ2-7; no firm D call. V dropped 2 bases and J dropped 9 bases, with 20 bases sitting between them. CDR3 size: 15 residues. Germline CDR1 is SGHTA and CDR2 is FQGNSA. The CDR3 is CASSLSETQVVGQYF. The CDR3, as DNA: TGTGCCAGCAGCTTATCCGAGACCCAGGTGGTGGGGCAGTACTTC.

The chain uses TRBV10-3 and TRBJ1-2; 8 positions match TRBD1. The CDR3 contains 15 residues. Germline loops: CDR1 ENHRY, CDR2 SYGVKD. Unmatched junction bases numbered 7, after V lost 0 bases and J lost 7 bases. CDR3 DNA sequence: TGTGCCATCAGTGAGTCCCAGGGGGCGAGAAGTGGCTACACCTTC. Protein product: CAISESQGARSGYTF.